This T cell receptor beta chain was identified in a study of cytomegalovirus exposure and HLA in healthy donors. Regarding the study as a whole: CMV serostatus was the sole immune exposure data available.

The CDR3 loop spans 15 amino acids. V was clipped by 0 bases and J by 5 bases, with 15 bases between them. Germline CDR1 and CDR2: SGHTS and YDEGEE. PCR involved 60 Vbeta and 13 Jbeta primers. Repertoires were generated with immunoSEQ multiplex PCR, while TCRdb's copy carries only in-frame clones and drops some. Of some 100,000 clones listed, more than 80% are singletons. Concerning this clone itself: Its antigen is undetermined.

The V and J genes are TRBV5-8 and TRBJ2-7, with a weak D call TRBD2 (6 bases). The sample taken for sequencing was PBMCs. The clonotype originates from a man aged 25-45 years in good health and CMV-seronegative. CDR3 protein: CASSLEGGAVHEQYF. CDR3 bases: TGTGCCAGCAGCTTGGAGGGCGGGGCAGTCCACGAGCAGTACTTC.